The clone carrying this TCR beta chain has more than one count but fewer than ten. The source of the sample is a study of shared clonotypes between healthy human individuals. Splitting the CD4+ cells yielded a CD45RA+ naive subset and a CD45RA-negative memory subset. Researchers ran the assay at a deep level. Libraries were prepared by immunoSEQ multiplex PCR; TCRdb keeps only in-frame clonotypes and omits some of them. The profile shows a few million clones, about 92% of them singletons. This CDR3 spans 13 amino acids. Trimming at V came to 3 bases and at J to 4 bases, leaving 2 bases not matched to a gene. Germline V lookup: CDR1 ENHRY, CDR2 SYGVKD.

This rearrangement joins TRBV10-3 to TRBJ1-2; 7 nucleotides line up with TRBD1. Sample: naive CD4+ T cells from PBMCs. Subset denoted: CD45RA+ positively selected. The source is a man younger than 35 in good health. Some clones in this sample may be carry-over from other donors' samples. Here the CDR3 DNA reads TGTGCCATCAGTGAAGGGACAGTCTATGGCTACACCTTC. This translates into CAISEGTVYGYTF.